Listed here are 20 T cell receptor beta chains from one sample, sequenced in a study. From the RT-PCR reads, TCRdb called clonotypes with MiXCR, one entry per CDR3 protein. The profile shows about 680,000 distinct CDR3 sequences, 12% to 15% of them singletons. Sequences were obtained from memory CD4+ T cells from blood. These receptors all stem from a female donor in good health, serving as a healthy control.

This clonotype has a handful of counts. The chain couples TRBV5-6 to TRBJ1-3, with 7 positions matching TRBD1. The CDR3 runs 20 residues. The trim removed 3 bases at V and 2 bases at J, leaving 20 bases unmatched. Germline CDR1 reads SGHDT; CDR2 reads YYEEEE. The CDR3 loop is CASSSAVGTVTTGPGNTIYF. CDR3 sequence (DNA): TGTGCCAGCAGCTCCGCGGTAGGGACAGTTACTACAGGGCCTGGAAACACCATATATTTT.

The rearrangement uses TRBV20-1 and TRBJ1-2; perhaps TRBD1 as D (5 bases). The CDR3 has 12 residues. V lost 6 bases and J 4 bases, leaving 12 bases between the germline ends. CDR1 and CDR2 from the germline V gene are DFQATT and SNEGSKA (reference sequence). The CDR3 loop reads CSAPGSFYGYTF. The CDR3 DNA is TGCAGTGCCCCAGGGTCTTTCTATGGCTACACCTTC.

V and J are TRBV20-1 and TRBJ2-1, with D maybe TRBD2 (6 bases). The CDR3 has 14 residues. V lost 2 bases and J lost 1, with 9 bases in between. Germline lookup yields CDR1 DFQATT and CDR2 SNEGSKA (reference sequence). In DNA form, the CDR3 reads TGCAGTGCTAGATGGGCGGGATCCTACAATGAGCAGTTCTTC. As protein: CSARWAGSYNEQFF.

Written as DNA, the CDR3 is TGTGCCAGTAGGAAACGGAGGGGAGGGATGAACACTGAAGCTTTCTTT. This encodes CASRKRRGGMNTEAFF. The chain carries TRBV19 and TRBJ1-1, with D perhaps matching TRBD1 (5 bases). CDR3 length: 16 amino acids. Germline V gene data show CDR1 as LNHDA and CDR2 as SQIVND (reference sequence). The germline V and J ends were trimmed by 6 bases and 0 bases, with 17 bases remaining between them.

This clonotype was detected a few times. The gene calls are TRBV6-1 and TRBJ2-3, with 11 bases matching TRBD2. V shed 7 bases, J shed 4 bases, and the junction held 7 bases outside the gene matches. This CDR3 comprises 15 residues. Germline CDR1 MNHNS, CDR2 SASEGT. The CDR3 DNA reads as TGTGCCAGCACCCTCGGGGGACTAGCGGCAGATACGCAGTATTTT. Its translation is CASTLGGLAADTQYF.

Ten or more counts support this clonotype. The chain joins TRBV29-1 to TRBJ2-3; perhaps TRBD2 as D (7 bases). The germline V gene encodes CDR1 SQVTM and CDR2 ANQGSEA. The ends were cut back, 6 bases at V and 4 bases at J, with 14 bases in the middle. CDR3 size: 13 residues. This CDR3 reads CSVKGGSADTQYF. CDR3 DNA sequence: TGCAGCGTGAAGGGGGGGTCGGCAGATACGCAGTATTTT.

V and J are TRBV7-2 and TRBJ2-5, with D possibly being TRBD2 (6 bases). The V gene lost 3 bases and the J gene lost 8 bases, with 7 bases spanning the gap. Germline CDR1 reads SGHTA; CDR2 reads FQGNSA. The CDR3 has 11 residues. CDR3 region: CASSFGGTQYF. In DNA form, the CDR3 reads TGTGCCAGCAGCTTCGGGGGAACCCAGTACTTC.

This chain uses TRBV7-3 with TRBJ2-5; possible D gene TRBD2, 7 bases. The CDR3 consists of 16 residues. CDR1 SGHTA and CDR2 FQGTGA come from the germline V gene. Trimming took off 0 bases at V and 5 bases at J, with 16 bases between the two ends. CDR3 sequence: CASSLTSGTTGETQYF. Here the CDR3 DNA reads TGTGCCAGCAGCTTAACAAGCGGGACAACAGGGGAGACCCAGTACTTC.

The V call is TRBV5-1, the J call TRBJ2-1, with D unclear. Trimming removed 0 bases from V and 6 bases from J, with 10 bases in between. The germline V gene encodes CDR1 SGHRS and CDR2 YFSETQ. There are 14 residues in the CDR3. CDR3 DNA: TGCGCCAGCAGCTTGGTTAGCCAGACCAATGAGCAGTTCTTC. This encodes CASSLVSQTNEQFF.

This clonotype was found many times. The gene calls are TRBV4-2 and TRBJ1-1; unclear D gene. V was trimmed by 0 bases and J by 5 bases, leaving 10 bases between them. There are 14 residues in the CDR3. Per the germline V gene, CDR1 is LGHNA and CDR2 is YNFKEQ. Here the CDR3 reads CASSQDDRQTEAFF. The CDR3 nucleotides read TGTGCCAGCAGCCAAGATGATCGGCAGACTGAAGCTTTCTTT.

This clonotype turned up a few times. V and J are TRBV7-2 and TRBJ2-7; 8 bases map to TRBD1. Germline V CDR1 and CDR2: SGHTA, FQGNSA. V shed 2 bases, J shed 6 bases, and the junction held 6 bases outside the gene matches. CDR3 length equals 14 residues. For the CDR3, the DNA is TGTGCCAGCAGCTTACGACAGGGGCCGGGCGAGCAGTACTTC. This sequence encodes CASSLRQGPGEQYF.

This clonotype was seen a few times. The chain joins TRBV28 to TRBJ2-1; TRBD2 is a possible D gene (6 bases). V gave up 7 bases and J gave up 5 bases, with 12 bases separating them. The CDR3 length is 13 residues. Germline lookup yields CDR1 MDHEN and CDR2 SYDVKM. CDR3 sequence reads: CASMRGANNEQFF. For the CDR3, the DNA is TGTGCCAGCATGCGGGGCGCCAACAATGAGCAGTTCTTC.

This clonotype was observed many times. CDR3 nucleotide sequence: TGTGCCAGCAGCTGGCTTACGGGACAACTTAACTATGGCTACACCTTC. Translating gives CASSWLTGQLNYGYTF. The V and J genes are TRBV5-6 and TRBJ1-2, with D tentatively TRBD1 (6 bases). V was trimmed by 3 bases and J by 1 base, leaving 16 bases between them. The CDR3 loop spans 16 amino acids. Germline CDR1 SGHDT, CDR2 YYEEEE.

The CDR3 region has the DNA TGCAGTGCTAGAGACGACCTCCTTTGGAGCTACGAGCAGTACTTC. Its translation is CSARDDLLWSYEQYF. V and J are TRBV20-1 and TRBJ2-7; D gene ambiguous. The germline V gene has CDR1 DFQATT and CDR2 SNEGSKA (reference sequence). The CDR3 sequence is 15 residues long. V was clipped by 0 bases and J by 3 bases, with 15 bases between them.

This clonotype was counted a few times. The CDR3 region is CASSLTGTGQPQHF. Written as DNA, the CDR3 is TGTGCCAGCAGTTTAACCGGGACTGGACAGCCCCAGCATTTT. The chain has TRBV12-3 or TRBV12-4 and TRBJ1-5, with D perhaps TRBD1 (5 bases). This CDR3 is 14 amino acids long. Trimming cost V 2 bases and J 7 bases, with 12 bases left between them.

This clonotype was observed many times. This chain uses TRBV9 with TRBJ1-5; TRBD1 is a possible D gene (5 bases). V lost 6 bases, J lost 5 bases, and 12 bases lay in between. Germline assignment: CDR1 SGDLS and CDR2 YYNGEE. The CDR3 totals 13 residues. This chain's CDR3 is CASNRDVDQPQHF. CDR3 coding DNA: TGTGCCAGCAACCGGGACGTAGATCAGCCCCAGCATTTT.

This clonotype has just a few counts. V gene TRBV24-1 combines with J gene TRBJ2-1; 7 nucleotides align to TRBD2. CDR1 and CDR2 from the germline V gene are KGHDR and SFDVKD. The V gene end was trimmed by 4 bases and the J gene end by 6 bases; junction bases not matched to a gene: 11. The CDR3 covers 16 residues. The CDR3 nucleotides are TGTGCCACCAGTGACCACGCCCCGACTAGCTTCAATGAGCAGTTCTTC. Translated, it gives CATSDHAPTSFNEQFF.

This clonotype was recorded once. This could be a read error, since a much larger clone is one nucleotide away. The J gene is TRBJ2-1, the V gene TRBV20-1; 12 nucleotides align to TRBD2. CDR1 and CDR2 from the germline V gene are DFQATT and SNEGSKA (reference sequence). This CDR3 is 15 amino acids long. The CDR3 DNA reads as TGCAGTGCCGAGCTAGCGGGAGGGCCCTACGATGAGCAGTTCTTC. Translating gives CSAELAGGPYDEQFF.

In its sample, this clonotype was seen a few times. The CDR3 is CATSRGQGIGDTQYF. In nucleotides, the CDR3 is TGTGCCACCAGCAGAGGACAGGGAATAGGAGATACGCAGTATTTT. The chain has TRBV15 and TRBJ2-3; TRBD1 aligns across 7 bases. The CDR3 covers 15 residues. The germline V gene encodes CDR1 LNHNV and CDR2 YYDKDF (reference sequence). J was trimmed by 5 bases and V by 1 base; bases with no gene match: 6.

This clonotype was found many times. V gene TRBV6-6 combines with J gene TRBJ2-5, with 11 bases that match TRBD2. CDR1 and CDR2 from the germline V gene are MNHNY and SVGAGI (reference sequence). V trimming: 8 bases; J trimming: 5 bases; junction bases outside the gene matches: 10. This CDR3 has 15 residues. CDR3 sequence reads: CASRSSGREEETQYF. CDR3 nucleotide sequence: TGTGCCAGCCGTAGTAGCGGGAGGGAGGAGGAGACCCAGTACTTC.